This TCR beta chain was captured in a study of shared clonotypes between healthy human individuals. This CDR3 region has 15 residues. CDR1 is LNHDA, CDR2 SQIVND, per germline (reference sequence). The ends were cut back, 1 base at V and 2 bases at J, with 12 bases in the middle. Comment on this clone: Its antigen is currently unknown.

Overall study results and limits: Researchers sampled blood only, noting tissue repertoires likely differ.

Profiled with immunoSEQ multiplex PCR; TCRdb holds only in-frame clones, not every one. Altogether fewer than 1.6 million clones are present, 98% being singletons, with the ten largest covering around 0.38%. The rearrangement uses TRBV19 and TRBJ2-7, with a possible D match to TRBD1 (6 bases). The sequencing sample was made of naive CD4+ T cells sorted from blood. Documented subset: CD45RA+ positively selected. The sequence was collected from a young man in good health. DNA for the CDR3: TGTGCCAGTAGTATAGGGGGGCCCGGGCCCTACGAGCAGTACTTC. Protein product: CASSIGGPGPYEQYF.